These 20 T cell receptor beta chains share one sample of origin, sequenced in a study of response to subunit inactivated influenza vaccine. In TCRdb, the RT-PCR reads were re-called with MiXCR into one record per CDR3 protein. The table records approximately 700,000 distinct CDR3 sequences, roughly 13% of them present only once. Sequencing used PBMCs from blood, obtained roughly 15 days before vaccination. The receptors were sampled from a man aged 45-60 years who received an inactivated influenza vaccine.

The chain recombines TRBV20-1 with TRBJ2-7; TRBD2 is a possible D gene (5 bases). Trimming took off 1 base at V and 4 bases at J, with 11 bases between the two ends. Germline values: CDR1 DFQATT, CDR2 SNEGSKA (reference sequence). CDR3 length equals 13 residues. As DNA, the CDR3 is TGCAGTGCTAGAGGGCGGGCTGGGTACGAGCAGTACTTC. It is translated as CSARGRAGYEQYF.

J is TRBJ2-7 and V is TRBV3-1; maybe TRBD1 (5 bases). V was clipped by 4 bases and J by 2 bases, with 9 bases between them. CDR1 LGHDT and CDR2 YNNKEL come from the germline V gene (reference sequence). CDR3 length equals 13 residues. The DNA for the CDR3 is TGTGCCAGCAGCCCCAGGGCCCCCTACGAGCAGTACTTC. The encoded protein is CASSPRAPYEQYF.

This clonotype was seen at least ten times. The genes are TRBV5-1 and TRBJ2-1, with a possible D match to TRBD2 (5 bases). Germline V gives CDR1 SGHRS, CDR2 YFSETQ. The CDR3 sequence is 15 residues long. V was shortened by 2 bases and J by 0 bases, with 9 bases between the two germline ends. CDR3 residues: CASSFDGDSYNEQFF. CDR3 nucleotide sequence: TGCGCCAGCAGCTTTGACGGGGACTCCTACAATGAGCAGTTCTTC.

The CDR3: CASSQGLAGGDEQFF. The DNA for the CDR3 is TGTGCCAGCAGCCAAGGACTAGCGGGGGGGGATGAGCAGTTCTTC. The chain links TRBV3-1 to TRBJ2-1; the match to TRBD2 covers 14 bases. CDR3 length: 15 residues. V gave up 1 base and J gave up 8 bases; unmatched junction bases: 1. Germline lookup yields CDR1 LGHDT and CDR2 YNNKEL (reference sequence).

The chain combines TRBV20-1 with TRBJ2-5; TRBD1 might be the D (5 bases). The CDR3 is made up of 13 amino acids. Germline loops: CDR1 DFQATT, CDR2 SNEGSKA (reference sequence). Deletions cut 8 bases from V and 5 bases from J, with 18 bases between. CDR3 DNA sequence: TGCAGTCCGAAAGACAGTGATCGTGAGACCCAGTACTTC. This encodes CSPKDSDRETQYF.

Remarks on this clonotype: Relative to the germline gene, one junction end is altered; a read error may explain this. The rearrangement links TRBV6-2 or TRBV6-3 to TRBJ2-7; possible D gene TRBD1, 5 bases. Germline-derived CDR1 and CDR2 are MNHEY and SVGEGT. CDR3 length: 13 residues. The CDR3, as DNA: TGTGCCGGGCAGGGCTCTACCTCCCACGAGCAGTACTTC. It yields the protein CAGQGSTSHEQYF.

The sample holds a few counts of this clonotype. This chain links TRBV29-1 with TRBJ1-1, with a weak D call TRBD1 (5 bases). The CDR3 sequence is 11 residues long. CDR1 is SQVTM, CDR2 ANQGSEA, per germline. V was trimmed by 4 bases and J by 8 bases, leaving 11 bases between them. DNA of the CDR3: TGCAGCGTTGCTTTGGGGGAGGAAGCTTTCTTT. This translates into CSVALGEEAFF.

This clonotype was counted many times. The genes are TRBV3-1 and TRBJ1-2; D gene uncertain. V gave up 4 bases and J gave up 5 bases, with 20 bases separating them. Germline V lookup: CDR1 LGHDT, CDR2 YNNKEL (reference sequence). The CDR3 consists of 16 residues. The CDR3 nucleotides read TGTGCCAGCAGCCCTTTCGGACGGGCAAGGGAGTATGGCTACACCTTC. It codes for CASSPFGRAREYGYTF.

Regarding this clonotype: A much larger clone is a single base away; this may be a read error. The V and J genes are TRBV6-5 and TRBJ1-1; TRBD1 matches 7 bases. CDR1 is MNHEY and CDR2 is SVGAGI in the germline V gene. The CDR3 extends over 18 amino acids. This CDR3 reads CDSSYANRGTSFRSEAFF. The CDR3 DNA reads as TGTGACAGCAGTTACGCCAACAGGGGAACTTCCTTTCGTTCCGAAGCTTTCTTT.

Here the CDR3 reads CASLRGADTQYF. CDR3 bases: TGTGCCAGCCTTCGGGGCGCGGATACGCAGTATTTT. This chain joins TRBV7-9 and TRBJ2-3; D is possibly TRBD1 or TRBD2 (5 bases each). This CDR3 comprises 12 residues. V was trimmed by 8 bases and J by 6 bases, leaving 12 bases between them. Germline CDR1 is SEHNR and CDR2 is FQNEAQ (reference sequence). The whole variable domain, filled in from reference TRBV7-9 and TRBJ2-3, reads DTGVSQNPRHKITKRGQNVTFRCDPISEHNRLYWYRQTLGQGPEFLTYFQNEAQLEKSRLLSDRFSAERPKGSFSTLEIQRTEQGDSAMYLCASLRGADTQYFGPGTRLTVL.

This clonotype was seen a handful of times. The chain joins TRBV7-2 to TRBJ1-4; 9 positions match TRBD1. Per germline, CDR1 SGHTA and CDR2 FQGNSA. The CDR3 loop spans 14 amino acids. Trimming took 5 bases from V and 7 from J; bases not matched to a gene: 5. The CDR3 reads CASSAQGAGEKLFF. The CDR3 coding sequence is TGTGCCAGCAGCGCACAGGGGGCAGGTGAAAAACTGTTTTTT.

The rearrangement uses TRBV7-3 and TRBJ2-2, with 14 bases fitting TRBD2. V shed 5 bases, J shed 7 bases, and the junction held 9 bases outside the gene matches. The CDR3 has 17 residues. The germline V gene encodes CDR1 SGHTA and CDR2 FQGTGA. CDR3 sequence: CASSRLGTSGSGGELFF. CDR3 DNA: TGTGCCAGCAGCAGACTTGGGACTAGCGGGAGCGGCGGGGAGCTGTTTTTT.

This chain's CDR3 is CASSPLLGSGELFF. Written as DNA, the CDR3 is TGTGCCAGCAGCCCCTTATTGGGGTCCGGGGAGCTGTTTTTT. The chain has TRBV7-2 and TRBJ2-2; D remains ambiguous. The CDR3 contains 14 residues. Germline V gene lookup returns CDR1 SGHTA and CDR2 FQGNSA. Deletions cut 5 bases from V and 6 bases from J, with 13 bases between.

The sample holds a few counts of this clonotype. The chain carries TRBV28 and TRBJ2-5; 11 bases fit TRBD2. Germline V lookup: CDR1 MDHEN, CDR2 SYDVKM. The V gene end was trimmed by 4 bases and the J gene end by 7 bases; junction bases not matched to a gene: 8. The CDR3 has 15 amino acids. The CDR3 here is CASSSWGLAERTQYF. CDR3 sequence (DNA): TGTGCCAGCAGTTCCTGGGGACTAGCGGAAAGGACCCAGTACTTC.

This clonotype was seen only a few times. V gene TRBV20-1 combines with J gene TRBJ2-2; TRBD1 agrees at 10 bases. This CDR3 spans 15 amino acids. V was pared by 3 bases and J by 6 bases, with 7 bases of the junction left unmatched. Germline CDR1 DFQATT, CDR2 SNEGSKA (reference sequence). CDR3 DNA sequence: TGCAGTGCTAGTAGTGGGACAGGGGTACCCGGGGAGCTGTTTTTT. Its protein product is CSASSGTGVPGELFF.

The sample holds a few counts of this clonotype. The CDR3: CASSRPGQNYNEQFF. CDR3 bases: TGTGCCAGCAGCCGACCGGGACAAAACTACAATGAGCAGTTCTTC. The chain combines TRBV7-2 with TRBJ2-1, with D possibly TRBD1 on 6 matching bases. V lost 5 bases and J lost 3, with 14 bases in between. The CDR3 is 15 residues long. Germline assignment: CDR1 SGHTA and CDR2 FQGNSA.

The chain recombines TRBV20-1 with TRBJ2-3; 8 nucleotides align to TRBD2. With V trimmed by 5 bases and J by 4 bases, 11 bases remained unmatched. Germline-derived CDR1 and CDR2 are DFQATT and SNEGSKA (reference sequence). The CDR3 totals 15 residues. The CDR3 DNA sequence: TGCAGTGCTTCAAGTACACTAGCGGCGTCAGATACGCAGTATTTT. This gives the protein CSASSTLAASDTQYF.

The DNA of the CDR3 is TGTGCCAGCGCACTCAGCTCCTACAATGAGCAGTTCTTC. Translating it yields CASALSSYNEQFF. The chain uses TRBV2 and TRBJ2-1; D gene ambiguous. In germline, CDR1 is SNHLY, CDR2 FYNNEI. Trimming shortened V by 8 bases and J by 0 bases, and 8 bases separated the two germline ends. This CDR3 is built from 13 residues.

This CDR3 reads CASSHLSGAGSYEQYF. The CDR3 nucleotides are TGTGCCAGCAGCCATCTAAGCGGGGCGGGCTCCTACGAGCAGTACTTC. The genes are TRBV3-1 and TRBJ2-7; 7 bases map to TRBD2. CDR1 and CDR2 (germline): LGHDT, YNNKEL (reference sequence). The V and J ends lost 3 bases and 0 bases, in that order; junction bases with no gene match: 8. The CDR3 consists of 16 residues.

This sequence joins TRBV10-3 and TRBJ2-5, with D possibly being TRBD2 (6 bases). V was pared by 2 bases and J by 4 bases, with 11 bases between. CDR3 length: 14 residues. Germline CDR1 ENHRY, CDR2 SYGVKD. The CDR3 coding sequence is TGTGCCATCAGTGAGGCGGCAGCGGGAGAGACCCAGTACTTC. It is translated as CAISEAAAGETQYF.